This TCR beta chain was sequenced in a study of PD-1 blockade in classical Hodgkin lymphoma. Overall study: Intravenous delivery of nivolumab at 3 mg/kg to patients occurred every 2 weeks. Study-wide points: At baseline, newly diagnosed patients reportedly showed less TCR diversity than healthy donors. Complete responders had baseline diversity similar to newly diagnosed patients.

The CDR3 extends over 14 amino acids. After removal of 3 bases from V and 2 bases from J, the junction contained 4 bases not matched to a gene. Germline CDR1 is SGHRS and CDR2 is YFSETQ. This clone has only one observation. Its antigen is as yet unknown. This sample's time point: cycle 4 day 1 (C4D1), after 5 to 7 weeks of nivolumab. Every patient was affected by relapse after autologous stem cell transplantation, while exposure to brentuximab vedotin was not uniform. Investigators isolated CD4+ T cells from thawed PBMCs through magnetic negative selection. Best overall response was complete response, partial response or progressive disease in these relapsed/refractory classical Hodgkin lymphoma patients. Sequencing used immunoSEQ multiplex PCR; TCRdb keeps in-frame clones, though not all of them. The data contain 15,000 or so clones, approximately 91% of them singletons.

The chain carries TRBV5-1 and TRBJ1-1; 7 nucleotides match TRBD1. The input for sequencing was CD4+ T cells from blood, taken before the fourth cycle of nivolumab. The sequence was obtained from a human donor with classical Hodgkin lymphoma. CDR3 in DNA: TGCGCCAGCAGCTCCGGGACAGAAAACACTGAAGCTTTCTTT. It specifies CASSSGTENTEAFF.